The source of this T cell receptor (beta chain) is a study of blood T cell repertoires in COVID-19. Study in general: Both acute and convalescent COVID-19 samples were obtained from the United States, Italy and Spain. PBMCs, B-cell-depleted T cells, or T cells provided the cDNA or gDNA that made up the material.

This clone was seen a single time. The V gene lost 2 bases and the J gene lost 5 bases, with 8 bases spanning the gap. Germline CDR1 reads SGHKS; CDR2 reads YYEKEE (reference sequence). The CDR3 sequence is 13 residues long. Per the authors' pipeline: Amplification with reference gene primers provided the estimates of nucleated cell counts. The data were produced by immunoSEQ multiplex PCR, yet TCRdb's version contains in-frame clones alone and is incomplete. That table supplies the V and J calls and clone size; D and trimming were determined from the DNA. The sample lists roughly 150,000 clones; 70% to 90% were seen once.

V and J are TRBV5-5 and TRBJ2-4, with D perhaps TRBD2 (6 bases). The specimen was peripheral blood. The receptor was isolated from a woman aged 45-65 years with COVID-19, enrolled during active disease. This CDR3 is CASSLLAENIQYF. The CDR3 nucleotides are TGTGCCAGCAGCTTACTAGCAGAAAACATTCAGTACTTC.